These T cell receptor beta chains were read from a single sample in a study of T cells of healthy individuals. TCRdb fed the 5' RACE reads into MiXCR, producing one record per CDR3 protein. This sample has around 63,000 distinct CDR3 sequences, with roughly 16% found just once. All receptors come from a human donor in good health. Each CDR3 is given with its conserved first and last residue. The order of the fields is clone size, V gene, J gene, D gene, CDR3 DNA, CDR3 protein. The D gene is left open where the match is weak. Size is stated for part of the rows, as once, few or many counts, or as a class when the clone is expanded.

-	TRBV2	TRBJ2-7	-	TGTGCCAGCAGTTTCCGGGGAAGCTCCTACGAGCAGTACTTC	CASSFRGSSYEQYF
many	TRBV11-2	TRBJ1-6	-	TGTGCCAGCAGGCGCGTGGATTCACCCCTCCACTTT	CASRRVDSPLHF
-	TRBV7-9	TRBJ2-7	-	TGTGCCAGCAGCTTAGTGGTCACCTCCTACGAGCAGTACTTC	CASSLVVTSYEQYF
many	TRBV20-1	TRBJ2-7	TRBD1	TGCAGTGCTAGAGATCCTGACAGGGACTACGAGCAGTACTTC	CSARDPDRDYEQYF
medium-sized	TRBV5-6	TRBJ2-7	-	TGTGCCAGCAGCTTAACCCAAACGGAAGAGCAGTACTTC	CASSLTQTEEQYF
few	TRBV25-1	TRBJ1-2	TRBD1	TGTGCCAGCAGTGACGGGACAGGCTATGGCTACACCTTC	CASSDGTGYGYTF
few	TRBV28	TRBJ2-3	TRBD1	TGTGCCAGCAGTTTATCCAGGGGGCCACTGCATGATACGCAGTATTTT	CASSLSRGPLHDTQYF
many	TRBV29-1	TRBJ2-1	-	TGCAGCCCTACTGTATATGAGCAGTTCTTC	CSPTVYEQFF
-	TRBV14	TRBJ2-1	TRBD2	TGTGCCAGCAGCATGTTAAGCGGGAGAGGGGACAATGAGCAGTTCTTC	CASSMLSGRGDNEQFF
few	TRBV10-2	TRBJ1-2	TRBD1	TGCGCCAGCAGTGAGTCTTCGCAGGGGGCAATCTATGGCTACACCTTC	CASSESSQGAIYGYTF
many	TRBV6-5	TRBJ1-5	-	TGTGCCAGCAGACCGACCCTGGGGGGTGATCAGCCCCAGCATTTT	CASRPTLGGDQPQHF
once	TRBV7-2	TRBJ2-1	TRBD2	TGTGCCAGCAGCTTAGTTGCTAGCGGGGTCGGGGTCTCCTACAATGAGCAGTTCTTC	CASSLVASGVGVSYNEQFF
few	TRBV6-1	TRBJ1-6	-	TGTGCCAGCAGTGAAGTACTACCCCTCCACTTT	CASSEVLPLHF
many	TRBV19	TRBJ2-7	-	TGTGCCAGTAGTATTTTCCTGTGGGGCGTATACGAGCAGTACTTC	CASSIFLWGVYEQYF
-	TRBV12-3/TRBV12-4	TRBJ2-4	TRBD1	TGTGCCAGCAGTTCGACAGGGTCGAACATTCAGTACTTC	CASSSTGSNIQYF
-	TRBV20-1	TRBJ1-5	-	TGCAGTGCTAGTTGGGCGGGGAGCAATCAGCCCCAGCATTTT	CSASWAGSNQPQHF
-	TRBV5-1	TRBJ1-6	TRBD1	TGCGCCAGCAGCAATGGACAGGGCTCTAATTCACCCCTCCACTTT	CASSNGQGSNSPLHF
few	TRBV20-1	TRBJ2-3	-	TGCAGTGCTGCCCCACGGTTCACAGATACGCAGTATTTT	CSAAPRFTDTQYF
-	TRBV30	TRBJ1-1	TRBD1	TGTGCCTGGGGGGACAGCCGGAGGACTACTGAAGCTTTCTTT	CAWGDSRRTTEAFF